These T cell receptor beta chains were read from a single sample in a study of T cell repertoires in cytomegalovirus infection. The antigens of these receptors remain unknown. TCRdb called the reads again in MiXCR, with one record for every CDR3 protein. The sample has approximately 470,000 distinct CDR3 sequences, 42% seen once; the top ten hold 40% to 50%. The starting material was cultured PBMCs, obtained from culture after CMV antigen stimulation. Receptors were obtained from a human donor in good health (CMV status not recorded). Some clones in this sample may be carry-over from other donors' samples. CDR3s include the opening cysteine and the closing phenylalanine or tryptophan. D genes are given only for firm matches. Clone size is stated in some rows and not others, as once, few, many or a class when expanded.

TRBV10-3	few	TRBJ2-3	TRBD2	15	TGTGCCATCAGTGACAGCGGGAGCCCCCTGGATACGCAGTATTTT	CAISDSGSPLDTQYF
TRBV7-2	-	TRBJ2-5	-	14	TGTGCCAGCAGCCCTCCAGGGGCGGGGGAGACCCAGTACTTC	CASSPPGAGETQYF
TRBV7-6	once	TRBJ1-3	-	15	TGTGCCAGCAGCCCAGACGGACATTCTGGAAACACCATATATTTT	CASSPDGHSGNTIYF
TRBV5-3	-	TRBJ2-2	-	15	TGTGCCAGCAGCTTCGGCCAGGGGTTCGCCGGGGAGCTGTTTTTT	CASSFGQGFAGELFF
TRBV11-2	few	TRBJ2-7	-	15	TGTGCCAGCAGCTTAGAGGGCGGCTTCACCTACGAGCAGTACTTC	CASSLEGGFTYEQYF
TRBV7-6	few	TRBJ1-1	-	15	TGTGCCAGCAGCTTAGGGACAGACGTGAACACTGAAGCTTTCTTT	CASSLGTDVNTEAFF
TRBV7-2	few	TRBJ2-7	TRBD2	17	TGTGCCAGCAGACGGACTAGCGGGGGGTCCTACGCCTACGAGCAGTACTTC	CASRRTSGGSYAYEQYF
TRBV6-6	-	TRBJ2-1	-	17	TGTGCCAGCAGTTACCGCGGGCCCACGAGCTCCTACAATGGGCAGTTCTTC	CASSYRGPTSSYNGQFF
TRBV7-2	once	TRBJ2-2	TRBD2	16	TGTGCCGGCAGCCTTCGGACTAGCGGGAACACCGGGGAGCTGTTTTTT	CAGSLRTSGNTGELFF
TRBV20-1	-	TRBJ2-5	TRBD2	16	TGCAGTGCTCCCCTGGGACTAGCGGGAGTCCAAGAGACCCAGTACTTC	CSAPLGLAGVQETQYF
TRBV6-6	-	TRBJ1-2	-	12	TGTGCCAGCAGTGATTCGGGCTATGGCTACACCTTC	CASSDSGYGYTF